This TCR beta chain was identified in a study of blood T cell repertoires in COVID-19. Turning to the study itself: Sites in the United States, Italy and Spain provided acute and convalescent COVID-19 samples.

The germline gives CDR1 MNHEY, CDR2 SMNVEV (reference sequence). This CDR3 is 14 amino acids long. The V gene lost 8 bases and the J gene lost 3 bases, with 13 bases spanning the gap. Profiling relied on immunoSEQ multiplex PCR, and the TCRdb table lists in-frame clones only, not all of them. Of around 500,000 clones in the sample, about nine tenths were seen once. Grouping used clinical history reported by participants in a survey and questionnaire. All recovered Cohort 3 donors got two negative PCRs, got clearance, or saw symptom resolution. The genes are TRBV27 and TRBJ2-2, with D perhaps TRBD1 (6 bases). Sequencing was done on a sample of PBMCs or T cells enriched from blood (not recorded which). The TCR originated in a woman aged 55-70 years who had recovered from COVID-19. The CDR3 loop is CASGSTGYTGELFF. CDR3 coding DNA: TGTGCCAGCGGATCTACAGGGTACACCGGGGAGCTGTTTTTT.